This T cell receptor (beta chain) was sequenced for a study of CD8 T cells in ankylosing spondylitis. Germline V lookup: CDR1 SGHTA, CDR2 FQGNSA. The germline V and J ends were trimmed by 0 bases and 7 bases, with 5 bases remaining between them. The CDR3 contains 12 residues. This clonotype was seen a handful of times. Its antigen is currently unknown. Study outcomes and limitations: Disease-associated clonotypes exhibited CD8+ identity and were relatively infrequent in peripheral blood.

Quantitative molecular-barcoded 5'-RACE generated the TCR beta libraries. A single record per CDR3 protein comes from TCRdb applying MiXCR to the 5' RACE reads. The table has nearly 350,000 distinct CDR3 sequences, roughly 14% seen once. The chain joins TRBV7-2 to TRBJ2-3; no definite D call. The clonotype originates from a male donor with ankylosing spondylitis or in good health (not recorded which). Sequencing input: blood, either unsorted or a sorted T cell fraction (not recorded which). The CDR3 DNA reads as TGTGCCAGCAGCTTAGCCCTACATACGCAGTATTTT. Its translation is CASSLALHTQYF.